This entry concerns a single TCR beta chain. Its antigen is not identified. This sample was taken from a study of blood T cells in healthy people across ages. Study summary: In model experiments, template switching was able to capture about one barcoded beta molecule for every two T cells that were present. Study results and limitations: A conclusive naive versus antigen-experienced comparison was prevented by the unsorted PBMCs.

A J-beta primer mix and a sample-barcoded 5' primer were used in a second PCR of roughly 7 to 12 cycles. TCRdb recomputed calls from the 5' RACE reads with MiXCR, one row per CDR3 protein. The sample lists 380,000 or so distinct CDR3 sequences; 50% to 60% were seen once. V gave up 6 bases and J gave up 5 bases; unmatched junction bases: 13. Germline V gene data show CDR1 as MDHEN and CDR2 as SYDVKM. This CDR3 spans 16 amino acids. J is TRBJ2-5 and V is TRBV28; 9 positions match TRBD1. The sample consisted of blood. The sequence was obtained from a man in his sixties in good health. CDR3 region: CASRGQGGGLTETQYF. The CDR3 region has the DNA TGTGCCAGCAGGGGACAGGGTGGAGGTTTGACGGAGACCCAGTACTTC.